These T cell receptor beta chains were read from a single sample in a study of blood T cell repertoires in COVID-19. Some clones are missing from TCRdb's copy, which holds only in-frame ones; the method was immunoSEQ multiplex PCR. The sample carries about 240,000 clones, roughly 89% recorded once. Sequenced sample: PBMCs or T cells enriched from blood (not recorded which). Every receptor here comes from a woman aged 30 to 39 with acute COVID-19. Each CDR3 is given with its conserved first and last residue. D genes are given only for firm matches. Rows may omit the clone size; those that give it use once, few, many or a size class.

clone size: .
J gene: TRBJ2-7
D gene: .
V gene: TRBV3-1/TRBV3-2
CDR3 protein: CASSAQTSSYEQYF
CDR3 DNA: TGTGCCAGCAGCGCCCAAACCAGTTCCTACGAGCAGTACTTC

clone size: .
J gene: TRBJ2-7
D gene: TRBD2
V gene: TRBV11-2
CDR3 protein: CASSSLAGVHEQYF
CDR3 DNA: TGTGCCAGCAGCTCTCTAGCGGGGGTACACGAGCAGTACTTC

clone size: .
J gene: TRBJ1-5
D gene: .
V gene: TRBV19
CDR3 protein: CASSTGLYQPQHF
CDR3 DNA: TGTGCCAGTAGTACAGGACTCTATCAGCCCCAGCATTTT

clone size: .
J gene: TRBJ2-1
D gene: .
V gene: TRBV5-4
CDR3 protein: CASSHPGASYNEQFF
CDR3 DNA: TGTGCCAGCAGCCACCCAGGGGCGAGCTACAATGAGCAGTTCTTC

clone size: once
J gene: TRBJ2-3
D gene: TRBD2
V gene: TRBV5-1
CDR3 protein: CASSLLTSGATDTQYF
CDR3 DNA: TGCGCCAGCAGCTTACTAACTAGCGGGGCAACAGATACGCAGTATTTT

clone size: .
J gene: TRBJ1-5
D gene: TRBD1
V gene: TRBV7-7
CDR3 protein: CASSSSLGGQPCNQPQHF
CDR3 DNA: TGTGCTAGCAGCTCTTCCTTAGGGGGCCAGCCTTGCAATCAGCCCCAGCATTTT

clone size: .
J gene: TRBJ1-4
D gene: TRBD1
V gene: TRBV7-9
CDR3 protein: CASRATGNDEKLFF
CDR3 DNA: TGTGCCAGCAGGGCGACAGGGAACGATGAAAAACTGTTTTTT

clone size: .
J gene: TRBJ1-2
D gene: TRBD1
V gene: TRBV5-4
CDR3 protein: CASSLGTGDGYTF
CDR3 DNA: TGTGCCAGCAGCTTGGGGACAGGGGATGGCTACACCTTC

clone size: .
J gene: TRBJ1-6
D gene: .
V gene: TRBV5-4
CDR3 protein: CASSYHRDNNSPLHF
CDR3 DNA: TGTGCCAGCAGCTACCACCGGGACAACAATTCACCCCTCCACTTT

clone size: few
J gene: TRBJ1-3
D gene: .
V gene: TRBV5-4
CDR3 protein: CASSLGAGPRAGNTIYF
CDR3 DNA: TGTGCCAGCAGCTTGGGTGCGGGTCCGAGAGCTGGAAACACCATATATTTT

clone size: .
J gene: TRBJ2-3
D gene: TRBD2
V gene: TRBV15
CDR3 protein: CATTFGHTGLAGGTDTQYF
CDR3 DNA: TGTGCCACCACCTTCGGCCACACAGGACTAGCGGGAGGCACAGATACGCAGTATTTT

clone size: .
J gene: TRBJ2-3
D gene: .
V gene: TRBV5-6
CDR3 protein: CASSLVGGGGEDTQYF
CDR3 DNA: TGTGCCAGCAGCTTGGTCGGAGGGGGCGGGGAAGATACGCAGTATTTT

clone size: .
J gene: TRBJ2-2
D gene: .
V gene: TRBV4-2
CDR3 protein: CASSPGNAGSNTGELFF
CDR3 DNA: TGTGCCAGCAGCCCGGGGAACGCGGGGTCGAACACCGGGGAGCTGTTTTTT

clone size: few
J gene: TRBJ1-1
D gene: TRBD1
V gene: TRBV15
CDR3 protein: CATSREETGESGAFF
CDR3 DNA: TGTGCCACCAGCAGAGAGGAGACAGGGGAATCTGGAGCTTTCTTT

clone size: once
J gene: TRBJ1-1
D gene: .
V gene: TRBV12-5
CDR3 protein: CASGLVPLEQPNTEAFF
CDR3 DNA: TGTGCTAGTGGTTTGGTACCCCTGGAACAGCCGAACACTGAAGCTTTCTTT

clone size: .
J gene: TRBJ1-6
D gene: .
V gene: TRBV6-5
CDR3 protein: CASSYSRQGSSPLHF
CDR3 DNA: TGTGCCAGCAGTTACTCGAGGCAAGGCAGTTCACCCCTCCACTTT

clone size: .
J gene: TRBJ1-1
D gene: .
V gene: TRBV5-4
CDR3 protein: CASNLEPANTEAFF
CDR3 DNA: TGTGCCAGCAACCTGGAGCCCGCGAACACTGAAGCTTTCTTT

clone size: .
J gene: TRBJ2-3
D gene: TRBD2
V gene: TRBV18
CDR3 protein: CASSPSGGPIPDTQYF
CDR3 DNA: TGTGCCAGCTCACCATCGGGGGGGCCCATACCAGATACGCAGTATTTT

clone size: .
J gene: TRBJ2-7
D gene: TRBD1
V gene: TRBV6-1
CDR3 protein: CASSDWDRGFYEQYF
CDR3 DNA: TGTGCCAGCAGTGATTGGGACAGGGGTTTCTACGAGCAGTACTTC

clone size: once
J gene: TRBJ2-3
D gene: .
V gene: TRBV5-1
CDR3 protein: CASSPGGRATDTQYF
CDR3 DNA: TGCGCCAGCAGCCCTGGGGGCAGGGCCACAGATACGCAGTATTTT

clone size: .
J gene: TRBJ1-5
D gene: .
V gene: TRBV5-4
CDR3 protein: CASSSDKNQPQHF
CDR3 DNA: TGTGCCAGCAGCTCGGACAAAAATCAGCCCCAGCATTTT

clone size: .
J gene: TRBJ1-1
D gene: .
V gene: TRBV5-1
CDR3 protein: CASSLESEAFF
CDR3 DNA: TGCGCCAGCAGCTTGGAGAGTGAAGCTTTCTTT

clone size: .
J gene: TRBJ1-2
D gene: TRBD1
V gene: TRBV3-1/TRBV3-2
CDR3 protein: CASSRDRGRDYGYTF
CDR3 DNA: TGTGCCAGCAGCCGGGACAGGGGGCGCGACTATGGCTACACCTTC

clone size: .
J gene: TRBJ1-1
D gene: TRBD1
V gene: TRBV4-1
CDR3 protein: CASSQDWDSPMNTEAFF
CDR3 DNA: TGCGCCAGCAGCCAAGATTGGGACAGTCCCATGAACACTGAAGCTTTCTTT